Listed below are T cell receptor beta chains from one sample, sequenced in a study of shared clonotypes between healthy human individuals. Sequencing used immunoSEQ multiplex PCR; TCRdb keeps in-frame clones, though not all of them. The sample includes millions of clones, just under 95% of them seen just once. Sequencing used naive CD8+ T cells sorted from blood. Every receptor here comes from a man aged 18 to 29 in good health. Both conserved end residues are part of each CDR3. Each record gives: D gene, V gene, clone size, J gene, CDR3 DNA, CDR3 protein. The D gene is left open where the match is weak. Clone size is given for some rows only: seen once, a few or many times, or a class if the clone is expanded.

D gene: TRBD1; V gene: TRBV27; clone size: NA; J gene: TRBJ1-5; CDR3 DNA: TGTGCCAGCAGTTTAAGGGACAGGGGGAGGAATCAGCCCCAGCATTTT; CDR3 protein: CASSLRDRGRNQPQHF
D gene: NA; V gene: TRBV28; clone size: NA; J gene: TRBJ2-7; CDR3 DNA: TGTGCCAGCAATTACGACAGATCCGAGCAGTACTTC; CDR3 protein: CASNYDRSEQYF
D gene: NA; V gene: TRBV7-9; clone size: NA; J gene: TRBJ2-1; CDR3 DNA: TGTGCCAGCAGACACGGGACCGATAATGAGCAGTTCTTC; CDR3 protein: CASRHGTDNEQFF
D gene: TRBD1; V gene: TRBV6-5; clone size: NA; J gene: TRBJ2-5; CDR3 DNA: TGTGCCAGCAGACCCTCGGGACAGGGTAGGGAGACCCAGTACTTC; CDR3 protein: CASRPSGQGRETQYF
D gene: NA; V gene: TRBV4-3; clone size: NA; J gene: TRBJ2-1; CDR3 DNA: TGCGCCAGCAGCCAAGATCTGAGCTCCTACAATGAGCAGTTCTTC; CDR3 protein: CASSQDLSSYNEQFF
D gene: NA; V gene: TRBV6-5; clone size: NA; J gene: TRBJ2-2; CDR3 DNA: TGTGCCAGCAGTTACTCCTCGGTGGGGAGCACCGGGGAGCTGTTTTTT; CDR3 protein: CASSYSSVGSTGELFF
D gene: NA; V gene: TRBV2; clone size: NA; J gene: TRBJ1-2; CDR3 DNA: TGTGCCAGCAGAGATATACATACAGTGAGTTTGGACTATGGCTACACCTTC; CDR3 protein: CASRDIHTVSLDYGYTF
D gene: NA; V gene: TRBV6-6; clone size: NA; J gene: TRBJ2-7; CDR3 DNA: TGTGCCAGCAGTTACGCGACCGGGCTCGACTACGAGCAGTACTTC; CDR3 protein: CASSYATGLDYEQYF
D gene: TRBD2; V gene: TRBV7-9; clone size: NA; J gene: TRBJ2-1; CDR3 DNA: TGTGCCAGCAGCTTAGGGTCTAGCGGGGGTCTTGAGCAGTTCTTC; CDR3 protein: CASSLGSSGGLEQFF
D gene: NA; V gene: TRBV11-1; clone size: NA; J gene: TRBJ2-6; CDR3 DNA: TGTGCCAGCACCCCGGGTAGGACTGGGGCCAACGTCCTGACTTTC; CDR3 protein: CASTPGRTGANVLTF
D gene: NA; V gene: TRBV10-3; clone size: NA; J gene: TRBJ1-1; CDR3 DNA: TGTGCCATCAGTGACGTCGGGGCAAACACTGAAGCTTTCTTT; CDR3 protein: CAISDVGANTEAFF
D gene: NA; V gene: TRBV15; clone size: NA; J gene: TRBJ2-5; CDR3 DNA: TGTGCCACCAGCAGAGTGGTCCAAGAGACCCAGTACTTC; CDR3 protein: CATSRVVQETQYF
D gene: NA; V gene: TRBV7-9; clone size: once; J gene: TRBJ1-4; CDR3 DNA: TGTGCCAGCAGCTTATTCCAGGGAGGAGTGGGTGAAAAACTGTTTTTT; CDR3 protein: CASSLFQGGVGEKLFF
D gene: TRBD1; V gene: TRBV4-1; clone size: NA; J gene: TRBJ1-6; CDR3 DNA: TGCGCCAGCAGCCAGAAGCAGGGGGTCTCTTCACCCCTCCACTTT; CDR3 protein: CASSQKQGVSSPLHF
D gene: TRBD2; V gene: TRBV11-2; clone size: NA; J gene: TRBJ2-5; CDR3 DNA: TGTGCCAGCAGCTTCTCCCAACTAGCGGGGGGGGAACAAGAGACCCAGTACTTC; CDR3 protein: CASSFSQLAGGEQETQYF
D gene: TRBD2; V gene: TRBV28; clone size: NA; J gene: TRBJ2-7; CDR3 DNA: TGTGCCAGCAGTTTGGATAGCGGGGTTTACGAGCAGTACTTC; CDR3 protein: CASSLDSGVYEQYF
D gene: NA; V gene: TRBV10-3; clone size: NA; J gene: TRBJ1-1; CDR3 DNA: TGTGCCATCAGTGAGAATAGGGACACTGAAGCTTTCTTT; CDR3 protein: CAISENRDTEAFF
D gene: NA; V gene: TRBV4-1; clone size: NA; J gene: TRBJ1-5; CDR3 DNA: TGCGCCAGCAGCCCGACAGTTATTAGCAATCAGCCCCAGCATTTT; CDR3 protein: CASSPTVISNQPQHF
D gene: NA; V gene: TRBV4-2; clone size: NA; J gene: TRBJ2-7; CDR3 DNA: TGTGCCAGCAGTAAGACGGTAGAGGGGTACTACGAGCAGTACTTC; CDR3 protein: CASSKTVEGYYEQYF